The clone carrying this TCR beta chain showed up just a few times. The CDR3 extends over 14 amino acids. Per the germline V gene, CDR1 is SGDLS and CDR2 is YYNGEE. The V end was cut by 0 bases, the J end by 5 bases, with 12 bases between. This sample was included in a study of blood T cell repertoires in COVID-19. On the study more broadly: The analysed material was cDNA or gDNA that came from T cells, B-cell-depleted T cells, or PBMCs.

Authors' processing steps: Amplification with reference gene primers provided the estimates of nucleated cell counts. Method: immunoSEQ multiplex PCR; TCRdb's copy keeps in-frame clones and lacks some. For V, J and clone size, that table is used; D and trimming come from the DNA. The sample lists some 220,000 clones; 75% to 85% were seen once. The gene calls are TRBV9 and TRBJ2-7, with D tentatively TRBD2 (6 bases). Specimen: peripheral blood. The TCR was taken from a human donor in a cohort sampled during active COVID-19. CDR3 in amino acids: CASSVASGANEQYF. The CDR3 DNA follows: TGTGCCAGCAGCGTAGCGTCGGGAGCTAACGAGCAGTACTTC.